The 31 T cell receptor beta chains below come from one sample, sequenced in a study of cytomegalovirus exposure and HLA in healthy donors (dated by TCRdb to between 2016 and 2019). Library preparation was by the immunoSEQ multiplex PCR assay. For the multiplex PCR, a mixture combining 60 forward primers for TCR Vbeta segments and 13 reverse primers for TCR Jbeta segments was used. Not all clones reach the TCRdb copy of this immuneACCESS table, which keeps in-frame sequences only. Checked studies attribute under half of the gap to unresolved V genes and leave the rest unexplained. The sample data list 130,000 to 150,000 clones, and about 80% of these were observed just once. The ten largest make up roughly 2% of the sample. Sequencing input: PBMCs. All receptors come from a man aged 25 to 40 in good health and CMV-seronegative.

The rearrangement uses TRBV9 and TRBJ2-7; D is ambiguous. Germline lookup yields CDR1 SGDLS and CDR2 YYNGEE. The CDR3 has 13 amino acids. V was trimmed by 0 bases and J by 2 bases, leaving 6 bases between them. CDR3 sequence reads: CASSVAPAYEQYF. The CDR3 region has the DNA TGTGCCAGCAGCGTAGCCCCTGCCTACGAGCAGTACTTC.

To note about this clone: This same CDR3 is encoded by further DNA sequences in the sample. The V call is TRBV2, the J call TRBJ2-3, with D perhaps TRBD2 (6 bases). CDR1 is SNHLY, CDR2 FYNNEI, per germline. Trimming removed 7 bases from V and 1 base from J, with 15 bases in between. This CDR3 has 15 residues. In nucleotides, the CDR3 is TGTGCCAGCATAGGCGGGGCGTCGGGCACAGATACGCAGTATTTT. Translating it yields CASIGGASGTDTQYF. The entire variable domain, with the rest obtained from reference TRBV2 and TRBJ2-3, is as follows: EPEVTQTPSHQVTQMGQEVILRCVPISNHLYFYWYRQILGQKVEFLVSFYNNEISEKSEIFDDQFSVERPDGSNFTLKIRSTKLEDSAMYFCASIGGASGTDTQYFGPGTRLTVL.

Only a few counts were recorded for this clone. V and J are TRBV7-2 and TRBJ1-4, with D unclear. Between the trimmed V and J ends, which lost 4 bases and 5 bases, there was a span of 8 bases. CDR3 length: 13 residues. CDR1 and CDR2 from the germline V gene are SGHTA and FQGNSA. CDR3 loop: CASSSVRNEKLFF. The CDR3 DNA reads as TGTGCCAGCAGCTCGGTGAGGAATGAAAAACTGTTTTTT.

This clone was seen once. The CDR3 spells CATTFPGVRETQYF. The CDR3 nucleotides read TGTGCCACCACGTTCCCCGGGGTTCGGGAGACCCAGTACTTC. The chain recombines TRBV6-5 with TRBJ2-5; D possibly corresponds to TRBD2 (5 bases). Trimming left V 10 bases short and J 5 bases short, with 20 bases between. The CDR3 has 14 amino acids. In germline, CDR1 is MNHEY, CDR2 SVGAGI.

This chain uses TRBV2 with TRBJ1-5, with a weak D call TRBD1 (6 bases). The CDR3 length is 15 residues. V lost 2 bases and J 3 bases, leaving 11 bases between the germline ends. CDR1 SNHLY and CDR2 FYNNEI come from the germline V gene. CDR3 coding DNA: TGTGCCAGCAGTGAATTGGACAGCACCAATCAGCCCCAGCATTTT. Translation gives CASSELDSTNQPQHF. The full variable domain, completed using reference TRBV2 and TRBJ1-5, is EPEVTQTPSHQVTQMGQEVILRCVPISNHLYFYWYRQILGQKVEFLVSFYNNEISEKSEIFDDQFSVERPDGSNFTLKIRSTKLEDSAMYFCASSELDSTNQPQHFGDGTRLSIL.

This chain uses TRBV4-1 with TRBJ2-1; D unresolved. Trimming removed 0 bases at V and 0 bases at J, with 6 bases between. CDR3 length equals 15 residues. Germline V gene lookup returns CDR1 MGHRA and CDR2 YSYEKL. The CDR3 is CASSQDRSSYNEQFF. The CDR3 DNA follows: TGCGCCAGCAGCCAAGATAGGAGCTCCTACAATGAGCAGTTCTTC.

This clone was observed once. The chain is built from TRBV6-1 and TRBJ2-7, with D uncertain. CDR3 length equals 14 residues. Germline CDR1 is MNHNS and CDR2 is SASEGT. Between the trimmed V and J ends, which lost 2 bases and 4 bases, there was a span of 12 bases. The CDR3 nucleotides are TGTGCCAGCAGTGAATCGCAGGTACAATACGAGCAGTACTTC. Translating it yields CASSESQVQYEQYF.

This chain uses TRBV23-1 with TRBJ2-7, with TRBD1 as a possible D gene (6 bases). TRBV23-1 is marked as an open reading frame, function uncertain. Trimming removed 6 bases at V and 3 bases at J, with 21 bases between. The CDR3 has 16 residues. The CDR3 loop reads CASSPPNRASNYEQYF. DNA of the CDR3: TGCGCCAGCAGCCCACCAAACAGGGCCTCGAACTACGAGCAGTACTTC.

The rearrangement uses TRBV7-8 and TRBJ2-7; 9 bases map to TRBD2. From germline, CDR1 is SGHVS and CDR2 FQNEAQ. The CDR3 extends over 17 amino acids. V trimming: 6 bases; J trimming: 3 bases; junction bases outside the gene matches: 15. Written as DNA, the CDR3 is TGTGCCAGCAGTCAGGGGGGAAGCGGGAGGATCGGCTACGAGCAGTACTTC. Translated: CASSQGGSGRIGYEQYF.

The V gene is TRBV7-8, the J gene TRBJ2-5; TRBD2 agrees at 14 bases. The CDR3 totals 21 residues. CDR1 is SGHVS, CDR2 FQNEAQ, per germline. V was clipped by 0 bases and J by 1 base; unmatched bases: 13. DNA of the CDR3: TGTGCCAGCAGCTTAGCGCGTGAGGGGGGACTAGCGGGGGCAACCCAAGAGACCCAGTACTTC. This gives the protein CASSLAREGGLAGATQETQYF. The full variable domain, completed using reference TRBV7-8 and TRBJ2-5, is GAGVSQSPRYKVAKRGQDVALRCDPISGHVSLFWYQQALGQGPEFLTYFQNEAQLDKSGLPSDRFFAERPEGSVSTLKIQRTQQEDSAVYLCASSLAREGGLAGATQETQYFGPGTRLLVL.

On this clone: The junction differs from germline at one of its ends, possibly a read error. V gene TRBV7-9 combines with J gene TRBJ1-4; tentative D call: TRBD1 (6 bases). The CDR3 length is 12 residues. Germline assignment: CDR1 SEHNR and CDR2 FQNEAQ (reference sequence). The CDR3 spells CSSSFTGEKLFF. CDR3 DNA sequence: TGTTCCAGCAGCTTCACAGGGGAAAAACTGTTTTTT.

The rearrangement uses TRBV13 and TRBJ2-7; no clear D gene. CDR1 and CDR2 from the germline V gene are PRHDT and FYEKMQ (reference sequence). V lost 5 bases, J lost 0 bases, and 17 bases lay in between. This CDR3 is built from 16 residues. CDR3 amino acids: CASSQFGFSSSYEQYF. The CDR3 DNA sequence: TGTGCCAGCAGCCAATTTGGCTTCTCAAGCTCCTACGAGCAGTACTTC.

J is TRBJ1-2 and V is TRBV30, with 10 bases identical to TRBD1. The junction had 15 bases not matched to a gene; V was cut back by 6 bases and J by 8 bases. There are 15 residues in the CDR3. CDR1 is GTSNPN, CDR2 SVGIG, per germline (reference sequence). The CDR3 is CACQVRDRGDRGYTF. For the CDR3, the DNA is TGTGCCTGTCAAGTGCGGGACAGGGGTGATAGGGGCTACACCTTC.

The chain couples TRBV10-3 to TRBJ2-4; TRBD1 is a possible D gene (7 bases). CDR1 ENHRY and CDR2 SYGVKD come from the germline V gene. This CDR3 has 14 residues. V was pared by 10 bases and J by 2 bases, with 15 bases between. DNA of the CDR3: TGTGCCACCAGGGGGGAGGTTTCCAAAAACATTCAGTACTTC. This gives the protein CATRGEVSKNIQYF.

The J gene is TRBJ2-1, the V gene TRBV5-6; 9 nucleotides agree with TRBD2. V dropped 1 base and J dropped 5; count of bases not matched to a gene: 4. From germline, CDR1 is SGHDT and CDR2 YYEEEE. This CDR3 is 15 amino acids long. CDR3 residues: CASSLWAGGNNEQFF. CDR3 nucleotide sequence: TGTGCCAGCAGCTTGTGGGCGGGAGGGAACAATGAGCAGTTCTTC. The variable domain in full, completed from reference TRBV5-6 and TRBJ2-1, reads DAGVTQSPTHLIKTRGQQVTLRCSPKSGHDTVSWYQQALGQGPQFIFQYYEEEERQRGNFPDRFSGHQFPNYSSELNVNALLLGDSALYLCASSLWAGGNNEQFFGPGTRLTVL.

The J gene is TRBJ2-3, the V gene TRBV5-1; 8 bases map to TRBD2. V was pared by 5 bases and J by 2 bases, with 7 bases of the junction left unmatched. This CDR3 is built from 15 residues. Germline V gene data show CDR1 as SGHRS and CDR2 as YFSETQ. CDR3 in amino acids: CASREDSGITDTQYF. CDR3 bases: TGCGCCAGCAGAGAGGATAGCGGGATCACAGATACGCAGTATTTT.

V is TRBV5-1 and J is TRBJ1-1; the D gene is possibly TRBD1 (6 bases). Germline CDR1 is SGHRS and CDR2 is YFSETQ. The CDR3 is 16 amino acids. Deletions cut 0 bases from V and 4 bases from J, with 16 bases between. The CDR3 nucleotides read TGCGCCAGCAGCTTGGCCAGGGGCGACTTAACCACTGAAGCTTTCTTT. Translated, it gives CASSLARGDLTTEAFF.

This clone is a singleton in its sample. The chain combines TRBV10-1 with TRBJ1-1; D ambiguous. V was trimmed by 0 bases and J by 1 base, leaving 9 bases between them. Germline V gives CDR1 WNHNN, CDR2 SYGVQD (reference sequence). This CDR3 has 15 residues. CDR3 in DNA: TGCGCCAGCAGTGAGTCCCGCGGAGGGAACACTGAAGCTTTCTTT. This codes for CASSESRGGNTEAFF.

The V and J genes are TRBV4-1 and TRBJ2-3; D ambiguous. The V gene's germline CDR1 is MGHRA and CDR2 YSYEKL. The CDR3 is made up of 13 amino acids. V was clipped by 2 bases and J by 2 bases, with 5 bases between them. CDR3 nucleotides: TGCGCCAGCAGCCAAACTATCACAGATACGCAGTATTTT. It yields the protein CASSQTITDTQYF.

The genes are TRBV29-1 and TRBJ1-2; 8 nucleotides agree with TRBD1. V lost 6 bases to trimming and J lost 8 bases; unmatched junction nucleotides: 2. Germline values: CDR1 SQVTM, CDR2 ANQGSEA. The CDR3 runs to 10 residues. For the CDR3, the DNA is TGCAGCGTCCGGGACAGGGGCTACACCTTC. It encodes CSVRDRGYTF.

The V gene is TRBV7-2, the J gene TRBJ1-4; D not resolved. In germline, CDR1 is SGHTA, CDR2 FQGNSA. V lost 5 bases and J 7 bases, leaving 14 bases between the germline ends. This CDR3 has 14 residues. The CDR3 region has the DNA TGTGCCAGCAGCCATGGGTTAGCGGGTGAAAAACTGTTTTTT. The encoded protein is CASSHGLAGEKLFF.

Written as DNA, the CDR3 is TGTGCCAGCATGCAGCGGGAGTTCACCGGGGAGCTGTTTTTT. This translates into CASMQREFTGELFF. The chain has TRBV6-5 and TRBJ2-2; TRBD2 aligns across 8 bases. Germline V gene sequence: CDR1 MNHEY, CDR2 SVGAGI. V was clipped by 7 bases and J by 4 bases; unmatched bases: 5. This CDR3 comprises 14 residues.

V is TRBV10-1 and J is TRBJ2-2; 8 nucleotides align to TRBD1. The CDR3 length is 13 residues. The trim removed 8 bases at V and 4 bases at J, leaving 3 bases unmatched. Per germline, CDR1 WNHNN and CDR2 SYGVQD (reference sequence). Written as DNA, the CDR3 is TGCGCCAGCCGGGGACAGGCCACCGGGGAGCTGTTTTTT. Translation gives CASRGQATGELFF.

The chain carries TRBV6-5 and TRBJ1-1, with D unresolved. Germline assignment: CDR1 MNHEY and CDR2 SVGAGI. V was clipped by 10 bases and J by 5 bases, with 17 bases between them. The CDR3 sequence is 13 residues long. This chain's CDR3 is CATHLSGGTEAFF. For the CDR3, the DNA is TGTGCCACCCACCTAAGCGGAGGTACTGAAGCTTTCTTT.

Here the CDR3 DNA reads TGTGCCAGCAGGGTACCGGACGGACTCCCCGGGGCTGAAGCTTTCTTT. Protein sequence: CASRVPDGLPGAEAFF. The V call is TRBV7-9, the J call TRBJ1-1; no definite D call. V dropped 6 bases and J dropped 6 bases, with 23 bases sitting between them. Germline lookup yields CDR1 SEHNR and CDR2 FQNEAQ (reference sequence). The CDR3 runs 16 residues.

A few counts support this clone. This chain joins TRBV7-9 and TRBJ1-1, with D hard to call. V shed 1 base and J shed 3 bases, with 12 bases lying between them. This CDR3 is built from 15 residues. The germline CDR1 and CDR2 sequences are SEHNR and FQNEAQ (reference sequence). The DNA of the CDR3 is TGTGCCAGCAGCTTAGTTTCCGGGGTCGACACTGAAGCTTTCTTT. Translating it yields CASSLVSGVDTEAFF.

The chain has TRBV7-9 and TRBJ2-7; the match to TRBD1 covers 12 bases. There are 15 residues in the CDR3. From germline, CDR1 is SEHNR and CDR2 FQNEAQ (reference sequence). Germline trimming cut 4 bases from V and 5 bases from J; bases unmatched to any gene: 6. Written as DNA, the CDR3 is TGTGCCAGCAGCTCCCCGGGACAGGGGGCGCACGAGCAGTACTTC. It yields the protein CASSSPGQGAHEQYF.

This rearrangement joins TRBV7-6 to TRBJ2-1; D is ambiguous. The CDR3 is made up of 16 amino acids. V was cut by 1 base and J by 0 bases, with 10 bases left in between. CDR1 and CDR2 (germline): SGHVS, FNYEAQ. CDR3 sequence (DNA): TGTGCCAGCAGCTTAGGGCAGGCGAGCTCCTACAATGAGCAGTTCTTC. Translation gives CASSLGQASSYNEQFF.

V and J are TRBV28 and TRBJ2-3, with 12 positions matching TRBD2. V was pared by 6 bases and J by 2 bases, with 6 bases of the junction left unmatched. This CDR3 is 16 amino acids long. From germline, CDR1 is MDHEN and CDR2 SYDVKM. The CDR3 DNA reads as TGTGCCAGCAGATCATCTAGCGGGGGGGTCACAGATACGCAGTATTTT. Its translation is CASRSSSGGVTDTQYF.

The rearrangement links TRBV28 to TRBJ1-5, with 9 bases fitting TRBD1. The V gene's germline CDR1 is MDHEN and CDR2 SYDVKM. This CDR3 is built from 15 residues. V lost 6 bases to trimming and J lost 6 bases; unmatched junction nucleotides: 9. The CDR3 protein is CASSQWGQGAQPQHF. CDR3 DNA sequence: TGTGCCAGCAGCCAATGGGGACAGGGCGCTCAGCCCCAGCATTTT. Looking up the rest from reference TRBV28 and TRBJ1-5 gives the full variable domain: DVKVTQSSRYLVKRTGEKVFLECVQDMDHENMFWYRQDPGLGLRLIYFSYDVKMKEKGDIPEGYSVSREKKERFSLILESASTNQTSMYLCASSQWGQGAQPQHFGDGTRLSIL.

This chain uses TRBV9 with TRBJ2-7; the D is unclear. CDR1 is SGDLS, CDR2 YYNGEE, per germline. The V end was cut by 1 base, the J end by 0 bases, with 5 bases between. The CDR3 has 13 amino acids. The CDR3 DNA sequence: TGTGCCAGCAGCGTATCGAGCTCCTACGAGCAGTACTTC. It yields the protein CASSVSSSYEQYF.